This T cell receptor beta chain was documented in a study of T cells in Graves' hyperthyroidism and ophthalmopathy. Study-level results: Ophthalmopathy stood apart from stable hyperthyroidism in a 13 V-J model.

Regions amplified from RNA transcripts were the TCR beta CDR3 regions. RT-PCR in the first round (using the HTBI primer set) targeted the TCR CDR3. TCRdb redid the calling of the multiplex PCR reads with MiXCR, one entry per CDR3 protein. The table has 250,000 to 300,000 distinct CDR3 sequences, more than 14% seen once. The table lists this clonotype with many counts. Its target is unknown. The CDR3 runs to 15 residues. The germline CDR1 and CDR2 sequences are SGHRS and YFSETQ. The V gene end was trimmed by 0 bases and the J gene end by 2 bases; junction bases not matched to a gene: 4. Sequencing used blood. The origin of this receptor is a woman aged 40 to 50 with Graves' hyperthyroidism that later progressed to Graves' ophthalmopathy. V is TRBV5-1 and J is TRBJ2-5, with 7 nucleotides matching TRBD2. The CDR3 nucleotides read TGCGCCAGCAGCTTGGGCGGGAGTGGACAAGAGACCCAGTACTTC. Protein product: CASSLGGSGQETQYF.